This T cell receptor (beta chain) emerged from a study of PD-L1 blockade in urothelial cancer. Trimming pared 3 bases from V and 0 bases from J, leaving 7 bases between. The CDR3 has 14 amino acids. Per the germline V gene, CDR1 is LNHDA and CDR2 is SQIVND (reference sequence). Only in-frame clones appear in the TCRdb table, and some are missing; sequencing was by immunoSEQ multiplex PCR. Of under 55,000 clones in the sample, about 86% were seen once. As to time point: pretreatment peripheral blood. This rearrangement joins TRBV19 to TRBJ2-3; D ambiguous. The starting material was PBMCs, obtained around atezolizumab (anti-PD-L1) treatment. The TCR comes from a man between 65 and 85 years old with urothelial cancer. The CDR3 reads CASSIDGSTDTQYF. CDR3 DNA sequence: TGTGCCAGTAGTATCGACGGGAGCACAGATACGCAGTATTTT. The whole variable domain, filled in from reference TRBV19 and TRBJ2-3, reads DGGITQSPKYLFRKEGQNVTLSCEQNLNHDAMYWYRQDPGQGLRLIYYSQIVNDFQKGDIAEGYSVSREKKESFPLTVTSAQKNPTAFYLCASSIDGSTDTQYFGPGTRLTVL.